This record looks at one TCR beta chain sequence and its context. This clonotype occurred many times. Its antigen is unknown. No clone much larger than this one lies a single base away; base qualities are absent. This sample is drawn from a study of response to subunit inactivated influenza vaccine (dated by TCRdb to 2016 to 2019). Study-wide context: Deep quantitative profiling of the T cell receptor repertoire was used in the study to follow responses to a trivalent subunit inactivated influenza vaccine. Overall study outcomes, separate from this receptor: The authors proposed that each seasonal influenza vaccination may bring in only a limited number of new T cells.

The time point label corresponds to: around 42 days after influenza vaccine administration. The CDR3 starts with the cysteine, ends with the phenylalanine, and has 13 residues. The kept DNA is CDR3 alone, 39 bases in frame from the first base. V ends up 7 bases short and J 2 bases short, with an unmatched junction base count of 6. CDR1 DFQATT and CDR2 SNEGSKA are derived from the germline V gene (reference sequence). The receptor library was made with RT-PCR. The run used an Illumina HiSeq 2500. In-frame beta chains were kept once TCRdb had trimmed the public reads at Q25 with fastp and called clones with MiXCR. Records with the same CDR3 protein are collapsed into one entry carrying the most frequent genes and DNA. In this sample the table shows 450,000 to 500,000 distinct CDR3 sequences, 10% to 11% of which occur a single time. Approximately 12% of the sample comes from the top ten.

The rearrangement combines TRBV20-1 with TRBJ2-5; TRBD1 aligns with 8 central bases. The sample consisted of PBMCs from blood, taken about 40 days after vaccination. This clonotype was sampled from a man aged 50 to 59 who received an inactivated influenza vaccine. Donor details come from another sample of the same person, matched by shared clones. CDR3 loop: CSGRQGAQETQYF. Here is the DNA: TGCAGTGGGAGGCAGGGGGCTCAAGAGACCCAGTACTTC.